The rows below give T cell receptor beta chains drawn from one sample of a study of long-term antiretroviral therapy in people with HIV. The data were produced by immunoSEQ multiplex PCR, yet TCRdb's version contains in-frame clones alone and is incomplete. Of roughly 29,000 clones in the sample, roughly 96% were seen once. The input for sequencing was unsorted PBMCs, taken around 6 years after starting antiretroviral therapy. These receptors were collected from a young man with HIV. Each CDR3 is given with its conserved first and last residue. The order of the fields is J gene, V gene, D gene, clone size, CDR3 protein, CDR3 DNA. A D gene is named only where the DNA matches it firmly. Not all rows give a size; the values are once, few, many and, for expanded clones, a class.

>TRBJ2-1|TRBV25-1|-|once
CASSLGGNEQFF
TGTGCCAGCAGCCTCGGGGGCAATGAGCAGTTCTTC
>TRBJ2-5|TRBV6-6|TRBD2|-
CASRSGTQETQYF
TGTGCCAGCAGGAGCGGGACCCAAGAGACCCAGTACTTC
>TRBJ1-2|TRBV28|TRBD1|-
CASSWTGGTDGYTF
TGTGCCAGCAGTTGGACAGGAGGAACGGATGGCTACACCTTC
>TRBJ1-5|TRBV27|-|-
CASSLRIYQPQHF
TGTGCCAGCAGTTTACGGATTTATCAGCCCCAGCATTTT
>TRBJ2-7|TRBV6-5|TRBD2|-
CASSHGGAHEQYF
TGTGCCAGCAGCCACGGGGGGGCCCACGAGCAGTACTTC
>TRBJ2-3|TRBV13|TRBD2|-
CASSSTGTKDTDTQYF
TGTGCCAGCAGCTCAACCGGGACTAAAGACACAGATACGCAGTATTTT
>TRBJ2-1|TRBV14|-|-
CASSQSLGQFF
TGTGCCAGCAGCCAGAGCCTGGGGCAGTTCTTC
>TRBJ2-3|TRBV2|TRBD2|-
CASSEGSGADTQYF
TGTGCCAGCAGTGAGGGTAGCGGGGCAGATACGCAGTATTTT
>TRBJ1-2|TRBV25-1|TRBD1|-
CASSSPGQGAGYTF
TGTGCCAGCAGCAGTCCGGGACAGGGGGCAGGTTACACCTTC
>TRBJ1-2|TRBV7-8|TRBD1|few
CASSPDGGQGARYGYTF
TGTGCCAGCAGCCCTGATGGTGGGCAGGGGGCCCGCTATGGCTACACCTTC
>TRBJ1-1|TRBV19|TRBD1|-
CASRSRDRGNTEAFF
TGTGCCAGTAGATCCCGCGACAGGGGAAACACTGAAGCTTTCTTT
>TRBJ2-7|TRBV27|-|-
CASSLFGSSSYEQYF
TGTGCCAGCAGTTTATTTGGGTCTAGCTCCTACGAGCAGTACTTC
>TRBJ2-2|TRBV6-5|-|-
CAIAVTGSNTGELFF
TGTGCCATAGCAGTCACAGGGTCGAACACCGGGGAGCTGTTTTTT
>TRBJ2-1|TRBV5-4|-|-
CASSLPRGGRKYNEQFF
TGTGCCAGCAGCCTCCCTCGGGGCGGGCGGAAGTACAATGAGCAGTTCTTC
>TRBJ1-1|TRBV6-1|-|-
CASSPEHRTEAFF
TGTGCCAGCAGCCCCGAGCACCGCACTGAAGCTTTCTTT
>TRBJ1-1|TRBV7-2|-|-
CASRPMNAVTEAFF
TGTGCCAGCAGACCGATGAATGCAGTCACTGAAGCTTTCTTT
>TRBJ1-6|TRBV2|-|-
CASSEDSRGGSPLHF
TGTGCCAGCAGTGAGGATAGCCGGGGAGGCTCACCCCTCCACTTT
>TRBJ2-5|TRBV6-1|TRBD1|-
CASLQDRARETQYF
TGTGCCAGCCTCCAGGACAGGGCAAGAGAGACCCAGTACTTC
>TRBJ2-3|TRBV6-5|-|-
CASHQRFSTDTQYF
TGTGCCAGCCACCAGCGCTTTAGCACAGATACGCAGTATTTT
>TRBJ2-3|TRBV9|TRBD2|-
CASSVAPPLAGYTDTQYF
TGTGCCAGCAGCGTAGCTCCCCCGCTAGCGGGGTACACAGATACGCAGTATTTT
>TRBJ2-1|TRBV7-2|TRBD2|-
CASSLGLASYNEQFF
TGTGCCAGCAGCTTGGGACTAGCGTCCTACAATGAGCAGTTCTTC
>TRBJ2-2|TRBV5-1|-|-
CASSLAGANTGELFF
TGCGCCAGCAGCTTGGCGGGGGCGAACACCGGGGAGCTGTTTTTT
>TRBJ2-1|TRBV6-5|-|-
CASSSPSGGDEQFF
TGTGCCAGCAGTTCTCCGTCGGGGGGCGATGAGCAGTTCTTC